One and the same sample provided the 17 T cell receptor beta chains below, sequenced in a study of T cells after yellow fever vaccination (dated by TCRdb to between 2019 and 2020). The sample's treatment or condition label is to be understood as: live attenuated yellow fever vaccine strain. The protocol used for the library was 5' RACE. The sample was run on an Illumina NovaSeq 6000. Using fastp trimming at Q25 and MiXCR clonotype assembly, TCRdb reanalyzed the public sequencing data and kept in-frame beta chains. Under each unique CDR3 protein, matching rows form one entry showing the most common genes and DNA. The sample table lists 350,000 to 550,000 distinct CDR3 sequences, about 17% of them with a count of one. The ten largest account for roughly a sixth of the sample. The starting material was PBMCs, obtained before the yellow fever booster vaccination. These receptors all come from a man between 18 and 29 years old who received the YFV17D yellow fever vaccine.

This rearrangement joins TRBV5-6 to TRBJ2-7; D is possibly TRBD2 (6 bases). The V gene lost 6 bases and the J gene lost 2 bases, with 12 bases spanning the gap. The V gene's germline CDR1 is SGHDT and CDR2 YYEEEE. This CDR3 contains 13 residues. The CDR3 loop is CASTRGVTYEQYF. CDR3 DNA: TGTGCCAGCACCCGCGGGGTGACCTACGAGCAGTACTTC.

V is TRBV7-9 and J is TRBJ2-2; D tentatively fits TRBD1 or TRBD2 (5 bases each). CDR3 length equals 19 residues. V dropped 3 bases and J dropped 4 bases, with 24 bases sitting between them. Germline V lookup: CDR1 SEHNR, CDR2 FQNEAQ (reference sequence). This chain's CDR3 is CASSFLGPTWGKSTGELFF. The CDR3 DNA sequence: TGTGCCAGCAGCTTTTTGGGCCCTACGTGGGGGAAGAGCACCGGGGAGCTGTTTTTT.

This clonotype was detected only a few times. The chain combines TRBV12-3 or TRBV12-4 with TRBJ1-4; perhaps TRBD1 as D (6 bases). V lost 3 bases and J 7 bases, leaving 15 bases between the germline ends. This CDR3 comprises 15 residues. The CDR3 spells CASSLGAPRGEKLFF. In nucleotides, the CDR3 is TGTGCCAGCAGTTTGGGGGCCCCGAGGGGTGAAAAACTGTTTTTT.

This clonotype was found a few times. The V call is TRBV6-5, the J call TRBJ2-1; 7 nucleotides match TRBD2. Trimming removed 7 bases from V and 6 bases from J; junction bases left unmatched: 6. The germline V gene has CDR1 MNHEY and CDR2 SVGAGI. The CDR3 sequence is 13 residues long. The CDR3 here is CASTRTGGNEQFF. The CDR3 nucleotides read TGTGCCAGCACCCGGACGGGGGGCAATGAGCAGTTCTTC.

This clonotype was observed a handful of times. The V call is TRBV5-1, the J call TRBJ2-5; TRBD1 is a possible D gene (5 bases). The CDR3 extends over 17 amino acids. CDR1 is SGHRS, CDR2 YFSETQ, per germline. Trimming cost V 0 bases and J 1 base, with 16 bases left between them. For the CDR3, the DNA is TGCGCCAGCAGCTTGGATGCGGCAGGGCTCCTCCAAGAGACCCAGTACTTC. Encoded protein: CASSLDAAGLLQETQYF.

The table lists this clonotype with a few counts. V usage is TRBV6-2 or TRBV6-3 and J usage is TRBJ2-1, with D possibly TRBD2 on 5 matching bases. The V gene's germline CDR1 is MNHEY and CDR2 SVGEGT. The CDR3 spans 15 residues. Deletions cut 5 bases from V and 4 bases from J, with 15 bases between. This chain's CDR3 is CASSPRDYIYNEQFF. Here the CDR3 DNA reads TGTGCCAGCAGTCCTCGAGACTACATTTACAATGAGCAGTTCTTC.

This clonotype was seen more than once but under ten times. The chain joins TRBV29-1 to TRBJ1-1, with no clear D. Trimming pared 2 bases from V and 2 bases from J, leaving 9 bases between. This CDR3 spans 13 amino acids. Germline V gene sequence: CDR1 SQVTM, CDR2 ANQGSEA. In DNA form, the CDR3 reads TGCAGCGTTGAAAATCGAGGTAACACTGAAGCTTTCTTT. This codes for CSVENRGNTEAFF.

V gene TRBV5-1 combines with J gene TRBJ2-1; 12 nucleotides agree with TRBD1. V shed 7 bases, J shed 3 bases, and the junction held 8 bases outside the gene matches. This CDR3 comprises 16 residues. The germline gives CDR1 SGHRS, CDR2 YFSETQ. The CDR3 bases are TGCGCCAGCCGGGACAGGGGGCGGCAGGGCTACAATGAGCAGTTCTTC. This sequence encodes CASRDRGRQGYNEQFF. The full variable domain, rest sourced from reference TRBV5-1 and TRBJ2-1, is KAGVTQTPRYLIKTRGQQVTLSCSPISGHRSVSWYQQTPGQGLQFLFEYFSETQRNKGNFPGRFSGRQFSNSRSEMNVSTLELGDSALYLCASRDRGRQGYNEQFFGPGTRLTVL.

This clonotype was found once. This chain connects TRBV6-6 to TRBJ1-2; D is unclear. Trimming left V 0 bases short and J 2 bases short, with 10 bases between. The length of the CDR3 is 15 residues. Germline V gene lookup returns CDR1 MNHNY and CDR2 SVGAGI (reference sequence). The chain's CDR3 is CASSYSGLGNYGYTF. The CDR3 nucleotides read TGTGCCAGCAGTTACTCGGGTCTGGGGAACTATGGCTACACCTTC.

This clonotype has a handful of counts. The chain employs TRBV7-2 and TRBJ2-7; D not resolved. Trimming cost V 5 bases and J 3 bases, with 14 bases left between them. Germline assignment: CDR1 SGHTA and CDR2 FQGNSA. The CDR3 runs 14 residues. CDR3 nucleotides: TGTGCCAGCAGCCCCCGGCGGAGTCTCTACGAGCAGTACTTC. Translation gives CASSPRRSLYEQYF. The whole variable domain, filled in from reference TRBV7-2 and TRBJ2-7, reads GAGVSQSPSNKVTEKGKDVELRCDPISGHTALYWYRQSLGQGLEFLIYFQGNSAPDKSGLPSDRFSAERTGGSVSTLTIQRTQQEDSAVYLCASSPRRSLYEQYFGPGTRLTVT.

This clonotype has at least ten counts. The chain combines TRBV6-4 with TRBJ2-2; TRBD1 agrees at 9 bases. The V segment lost 3 bases and the J segment 4 bases; nucleotides outside the gene matches: 3. This CDR3 is 15 amino acids long. Germline CDR1 and CDR2: MRHNA and SNTAGT. CDR3 sequence: CASSEETGGTGELFF. The DNA of the CDR3 is TGTGCCAGCAGTGAGGAGACAGGGGGCACCGGGGAGCTGTTTTTT.

This clonotype appeared a few times. CDR3: CSVVRDTQYF. CDR3 nucleotide sequence: TGCAGCGTTGTGAGGGATACGCAGTATTTT. The chain employs TRBV29-1 and TRBJ2-3; D gene unclear. Germline values: CDR1 SQVTM, CDR2 ANQGSEA. V lost 4 bases, J lost 6 bases, and 5 bases lay in between. The CDR3 runs 10 residues.

This clonotype was observed at least ten times. The J gene is TRBJ2-5, the V gene TRBV9; 9 bases match TRBD1. The trim removed 3 bases at V and 2 bases at J, leaving 5 bases unmatched. The CDR3 runs 15 residues. Germline CDR1 SGDLS, CDR2 YYNGEE. The CDR3 DNA sequence: TGTGCCAGCAGCGAGGGACAGGGAATACAAGAGACCCAGTACTTC. It codes for CASSEGQGIQETQYF.

This chain links TRBV3-1 with TRBJ2-1; 11 nucleotides line up with TRBD2. There are 13 residues in the CDR3. Germline lookup yields CDR1 LGHDT and CDR2 YNNKEL (reference sequence). The trim removed 2 bases at V and 15 bases at J, leaving 6 bases unmatched. This chain's CDR3 is CASSQLAGGRRFF. As DNA, the CDR3 is TGTGCCAGCAGCCAACTAGCGGGGGGCCGGCGGTTCTTC.

The V gene is TRBV19, the J gene TRBJ1-4; TRBD1 matches at 7 bases. From germline, CDR1 is LNHDA and CDR2 SQIVND (reference sequence). V was clipped by 8 bases and J by 7 bases; unmatched bases: 16. The CDR3 totals 16 residues. The CDR3 reads CASQINRGSSFEKLFF. CDR3 DNA sequence: TGTGCCAGTCAAATAAACAGGGGCTCGTCGTTTGAAAAACTGTTTTTT.

This clonotype was counted only a few times. The chain carries TRBV3-1 and TRBJ1-2, with D possibly being TRBD1 (6 bases). Trimming shortened V by 4 bases and J by 8 bases, and 14 bases separated the two germline ends. The CDR3 contains 13 residues. The germline V gene has CDR1 LGHDT and CDR2 YNNKEL (reference sequence). In DNA form, the CDR3 reads TGTGCCAGCAGCCTCAGGACAGAGGGAGGCTACACCTTC. It specifies CASSLRTEGGYTF.

This clonotype was observed many times. The chain uses TRBV29-1 and TRBJ2-1; D unresolved. The V end lost 4 bases, the J end lost 2 bases, and 12 bases lay between the germline ends. This CDR3 has 14 residues. Germline V gene data show CDR1 as SQVTM and CDR2 as ANQGSEA. The CDR3 DNA follows: TGCAGCGTTGGCAGCCACGGTCCCTACAATGAGCAGTTCTTC. Its translation is CSVGSHGPYNEQFF.